These 24 T cell receptor beta chains came from one sample sequenced in a study of CD8+ T cells in alopecia areata. Treatment indicated: oral pan-JAK inhibitor, 5-10 mg twice daily. The authors extracted RNA and reverse transcribed it into cDNA as the sequencing template. The repertoire was sequenced with immunoSEQ multiplex PCR; TCRdb's copy has only in-frame clones and lacks some. The data show more than 110,000 clones, 45% to 65% seen once. The sample was CD8+ T cells sorted from blood, taken at week 4, from a patient treated with tofacitinib. The receptors stem from a human donor with alopecia areata.

The rearrangement joins TRBV27 to TRBJ2-3; D remains ambiguous. This CDR3 is built from 14 residues. Germline lookup yields CDR1 MNHEY and CDR2 SMNVEV (reference sequence). Between the trimmed V and J ends, which lost 6 bases and 5 bases, there was a span of 15 bases. CDR3 in DNA: TGTGCCAGCAGCCTACGGGCTCCCCGAGATACGCAGTATTTT. Translated, it gives CASSLRAPRDTQYF.

This clone was picked up one time. Written as DNA, the CDR3 is TGTGCCAGCAGCGTAGGGGACCCACCCAACGAGCAGTACTTC. This translates into CASSVGDPPNEQYF. The chain is built from TRBV9 and TRBJ2-7, with D perhaps matching TRBD1 or TRBD2 (5 bases each). The V gene lost 0 bases and the J gene lost 5 bases, with 12 bases spanning the gap. The germline V gene encodes CDR1 SGDLS and CDR2 YYNGEE. This CDR3 is 14 amino acids long.

The gene calls are TRBV4-1 and TRBJ2-2; perhaps TRBD1 as D (6 bases). Germline V gene data show CDR1 as MGHRA and CDR2 as YSYEKL. Trimming pared 3 bases from V and 1 base from J, leaving 12 bases between. This CDR3 spans 16 amino acids. CDR3 DNA sequence: TGCGCCAGCAGCCATCAGACGGGACAGAACACCGGGGAGCTGTTTTTT. Its protein is CASSHQTGQNTGELFF.

Details on this clone: Other DNA sequences of this sample code for an identical CDR3. V and J are TRBV7-9 and TRBJ2-1, with a tentative D call TRBD2 (6 bases). V shed 1 base and J shed 6 bases, with 7 bases lying between them. CDR1 SEHNR and CDR2 FQNEAQ come from the germline V gene (reference sequence). The length of the CDR3 is 13 residues. CDR3 DNA sequence: TGTGCCAGCAGCTTAGTCGGGGGCAATGAGCAGTTCTTC. Translated, it gives CASSLVGGNEQFF.

The chain couples TRBV5-1 to TRBJ2-2, with TRBD1 matching over 7 bases. This CDR3 has 15 amino acids. Trimming at V came to 4 bases and at J to 1 base, leaving 4 bases not matched to a gene. Germline V CDR1 and CDR2: SGHRS, YFSETQ. The CDR3 reads CASSPRTGNTGELFF. In DNA form, the CDR3 reads TGCGCCAGCAGCCCCAGGACAGGGAACACCGGGGAGCTGTTTTTT.

The rearrangement joins TRBV4-1 to TRBJ2-7; D may match TRBD1 or TRBD2 (5 bases each). The germline V gene has CDR1 MGHRA and CDR2 YSYEKL. CDR3 length: 16 residues. Trimming removed 0 bases at V and 2 bases at J, with 14 bases between. The chain's CDR3 is CASSQDGTAYPYEQYF. Here the CDR3 DNA reads TGCGCCAGCAGCCAAGATGGGACCGCATATCCCTACGAGCAGTACTTC.

This chain connects TRBV9 to TRBJ1-2, with TRBD1 as a possible D gene (6 bases). Germline loops: CDR1 SGDLS, CDR2 YYNGEE. The CDR3 extends over 15 amino acids. V lost 3 bases, J lost 2 bases, and 14 bases lay in between. This chain's CDR3 is CASSAGQTSNYGYTF. The CDR3 nucleotides read TGTGCCAGCAGCGCCGGACAGACCTCAAACTATGGCTACACCTTC. The full variable domain, in which reference TRBV9 and TRBJ1-2 provide the parts outside the CDR3, is DSGVTQTPKHLITATGQRVTLRCSPRSGDLSVYWYQQSLDQGLQFLIQYYNGEERAKGNILERFSAQQFPDLHSELNLSSLELGDSALYFCASSAGQTSNYGYTFGSGTRLTVV.

CDR3 bases: TGTGCCAGCATGGGCGGGGGGGAAGAGACCCAGTACTTC. Translated: CASMGGGEETQYF. The genes are TRBV27 and TRBJ2-5, with 9 bases matching TRBD2. Trimming cost V 7 bases and J 3 bases; bases outside gene matches: 3. The CDR3 has 13 residues. Germline V gives CDR1 MNHEY, CDR2 SMNVEV (reference sequence).

The chain couples TRBV23-1 to TRBJ2-1; 7 bases agree with TRBD1. TRBV23-1 is noted as an ORF with a role that remains uncertain. This CDR3 spans 16 amino acids. The V gene end was trimmed by 6 bases and the J gene end by 2 bases; junction bases not matched to a gene: 10. The CDR3 loop reads CASRTGSGQTYNEQFF. DNA for the CDR3: TGCGCCAGCAGAACGGGCTCGGGACAGACCTACAATGAGCAGTTCTTC.

This clone was counted a few times. This chain uses TRBV19 with TRBJ1-1; no clear D. From germline, CDR1 is LNHDA and CDR2 SQIVND (reference sequence). V was pared by 5 bases and J by 7 bases, with 11 bases between. CDR3 length: 12 amino acids. The CDR3 region is CASSSLGSEAFF. The CDR3, as DNA: TGTGCCAGTAGTTCGTTGGGCAGTGAAGCTTTCTTT. The full variable domain, with the rest looked up from reference TRBV19 and TRBJ1-1, is DGGITQSPKYLFRKEGQNVTLSCEQNLNHDAMYWYRQDPGQGLRLIYYSQIVNDFQKGDIAEGYSVSREKKESFPLTVTSAQKNPTAFYLCASSSLGSEAFFGQGTRLTVV.

Relative to its sample, this clone is large. The chain has TRBV6-5 and TRBJ2-3; 8 bases fit TRBD2. The germline gives CDR1 MNHEY, CDR2 SVGAGI. This CDR3 spans 16 amino acids. The V segment lost 3 bases and the J segment 0 bases; nucleotides outside the gene matches: 5. The DNA for the CDR3 is TGTGCCAGCAGTTATAGCGGGGCGGCTAGCACAGATACGCAGTATTTT. Translated: CASSYSGAASTDTQYF.

The V and J genes are TRBV5-1 and TRBJ1-1; TRBD1 is a possible D gene (5 bases). CDR1 is SGHRS, CDR2 YFSETQ, per germline. This CDR3 region has 14 residues. Between the trimmed V and J ends, which lost 7 bases and 0 bases, there was a span of 13 bases. CDR3 protein: CASGREDLNTEAFF. The DNA of the CDR3 is TGCGCCAGCGGCAGGGAGGACTTGAACACTGAAGCTTTCTTT.

Concerning this clone itself: The same CDR3 arises from other DNA sequences in this sample as well. This chain links TRBV30 with TRBJ1-1; D remains unclear. Germline values: CDR1 GTSNPN, CDR2 SVGIG (reference sequence). CDR3 length: 12 residues. The V end was cut by 0 bases, the J end by 6 bases, with 8 bases between. The CDR3: CAWSVLGSEAFF. CDR3 bases: TGTGCCTGGAGTGTACTAGGGTCTGAAGCTTTCTTT.

The sample holds a few counts of this clone. The rearrangement uses TRBV5-1 and TRBJ2-5; a possible D gene is TRBD2 (6 bases). Trimming removed 0 bases at V and 8 bases at J, with 11 bases between. The CDR3 contains 13 residues. The germline V gene encodes CDR1 SGHRS and CDR2 YFSETQ. CDR3: CASSLEGLQTQYF. The CDR3 DNA reads as TGCGCCAGCAGCTTGGAGGGACTCCAAACCCAGTACTTC.

The chain is built from TRBV5-6 and TRBJ1-2, with D perhaps TRBD1 (5 bases). V was trimmed by 4 bases and J by 3 bases, leaving 13 bases between them. The CDR3 is 14 residues long. The germline V gene has CDR1 SGHDT and CDR2 YYEEEE. The CDR3 is CASSTQGFDYGYTF. As DNA, the CDR3 is TGTGCCAGCAGCACGCAGGGTTTCGACTATGGCTACACCTTC.

The chain has TRBV7-9 and TRBJ2-7; a possible D gene is TRBD1 (5 bases). The CDR3 has 16 amino acids. The germline V and J ends were trimmed by 5 bases and 6 bases, with 23 bases remaining between them. The V gene's germline CDR1 is SEHNR and CDR2 FQNEAQ (reference sequence). CDR3 DNA sequence: TGTGCCAGCAGCCTCACTGGGCAGGGCCGGGCTGCCGAGCAGTACTTC. Its protein product is CASSLTGQGRAAEQYF.

This clone was seen more than once but under ten times. The rearrangement uses TRBV30 and TRBJ2-2; the D gene is possibly TRBD2 (6 bases). The V gene's germline CDR1 is GTSNPN and CDR2 SVGIG (reference sequence). The CDR3 is 15 amino acids. V lost 4 bases, J lost 7 bases, and 19 bases lay in between. CDR3 sequence (DNA): TGTGCCTGGAAAAACCCGACTAGGTCTCTCGGGGAGCTGTTTTTT. Protein product: CAWKNPTRSLGELFF.

The table lists this clone with a few counts. This chain links TRBV12-5 with TRBJ2-5; D may be TRBD1 (6 bases). This CDR3 contains 14 residues. Trimming left V 5 bases short and J 5 bases short, with 15 bases between. Germline CDR1 is LGHNT and CDR2 is FRNRAP. In DNA, the CDR3 is TGTGCTAGTGGTCCAGGGACACCGGAGGAGACCCAGTACTTC. Translating gives CASGPGTPEETQYF.

This clone was observed a few times. The chain is built from TRBV9 and TRBJ2-1; 7 bases map to TRBD1. After removal of 0 bases from V and 8 bases from J, the junction contained 14 bases not matched to a gene. CDR3 length: 17 residues. CDR1 and CDR2 from the germline V gene are SGDLS and YYNGEE. CDR3 DNA: TGTGCCAGCAGCGTAGACAAGGGACAGCCAGAACTCGATGAGCAGTTCTTC. Translating it yields CASSVDKGQPELDEQFF.

This clone was observed a handful of times. The same CDR3 can be traced to other DNA sequences in this sample. The genes are TRBV4-1 and TRBJ2-7; the D is unclear. Trimming removed 1 base from V and 4 bases from J, with 8 bases in between. CDR1 is MGHRA, CDR2 YSYEKL, per germline. This CDR3 has 13 amino acids. CDR3 loop: CASSQGLGYEQYF. Here the CDR3 DNA reads TGCGCCAGCAGCCAAGGACTGGGTTACGAGCAGTACTTC.

The V and J genes are TRBV13 and TRBJ2-3; D possibly corresponds to TRBD1 (5 bases). CDR1 is PRHDT, CDR2 FYEKMQ, per germline (reference sequence). The CDR3 runs to 16 residues. V gave up 3 bases and J gave up 5 bases, with 18 bases separating them. CDR3 residues: CASSFKRGREQDTQYF. CDR3 bases: TGTGCCAGCAGCTTCAAACGAGGCAGGGAACAAGATACGCAGTATTTT.

The rearrangement joins TRBV2 to TRBJ1-5; 8 bases align to TRBD1. The CDR3 totals 15 residues. Looked up from germline, CDR1 is SNHLY and CDR2 is FYNNEI. The junction had 7 bases not matched to a gene; V was cut back by 7 bases and J by 2 bases. The CDR3 region is CASTGQGSGNQPQHF. Written as DNA, the CDR3 is TGTGCCAGCACCGGACAGGGTTCGGGCAATCAGCCCCAGCATTTT.

This clone has only a few counts. The V call is TRBV5-1, the J call TRBJ2-1; the D is unclear. Germline loops: CDR1 SGHRS, CDR2 YFSETQ. V was cut by 4 bases and J by 5 bases, with 10 bases left in between. The length of the CDR3 is 13 residues. The CDR3 region is CASSLTDHNEQFF. The DNA for the CDR3 is TGCGCCAGCAGCCTGACGGACCACAATGAGCAGTTCTTC.

This clone has only a few counts. The chain couples TRBV5-1 to TRBJ2-1; 7 nucleotides line up with TRBD1. Germline values: CDR1 SGHRS, CDR2 YFSETQ. V gave up 5 bases and J gave up 9 bases; unmatched junction bases: 8. The CDR3 contains 13 residues. In DNA, the CDR3 is TGCGCCAGCAGTACAGGGGAACTCGCTGAGCAGTTCTTC. It yields the protein CASSTGELAEQFF.